This T cell receptor beta chain is drawn from a study of metastatic and nonmetastatic thyroid tumors. Whole-study context: Thyroid patients, malignant and benign, had repertoires compared across blood and tumor or nodule tissue.

The V and J ends lost 4 bases and 2 bases respectively, with 12 bases between them. The CDR3 runs to 15 residues. Germline V gene data show CDR1 as SNHLY and CDR2 as FYNNEI. This clone was recorded at least ten times. Its antigen is undetermined. Treatment of any kind had been given to no patient before thyroid surgery. Authors' data handling: Across clinicopathological groups, CDR3 differences served as the basis for building a distant-metastasis classifier for papillary thyroid cancer. TCRdb re-analyzed the PCR reads using MiXCR. The V and J calls reflect TCRdb's pipeline rather than the authors' work. Of 20,000 to 25,000 clones in the sample, around 16% are singletons; the top ten hold 20% to 25%. Findings and caveats of the study: It was reported that TCR beta diversity was significantly higher in malignant thyroid tumors than benign nodules, in blood and tumor.

This TCR was sampled from a male donor with papillary thyroid cancer or a benign thyroid nodule (not recorded which). Some clones in this sample may be carry-over from other donors' samples. The V and J genes are TRBV2 and TRBJ2-1; D possibly corresponds to TRBD2 (6 bases). The sample comprised blood. The CDR3 DNA reads TGTGCCAGCAGTGGGGACTCCGGTGCCTACAATGAGCAGTTCTTC. Residues: CASSGDSGAYNEQFF.